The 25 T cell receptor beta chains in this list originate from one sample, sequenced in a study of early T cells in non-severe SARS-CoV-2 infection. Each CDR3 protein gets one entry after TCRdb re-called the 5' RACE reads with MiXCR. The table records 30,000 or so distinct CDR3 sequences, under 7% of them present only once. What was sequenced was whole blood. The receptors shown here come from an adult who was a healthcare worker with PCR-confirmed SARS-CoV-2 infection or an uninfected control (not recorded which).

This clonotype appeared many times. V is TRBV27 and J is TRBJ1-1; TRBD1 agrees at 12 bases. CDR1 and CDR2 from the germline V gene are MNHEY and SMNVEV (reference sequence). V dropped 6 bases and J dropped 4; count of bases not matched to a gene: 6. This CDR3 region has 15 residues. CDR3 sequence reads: CASSSGTGGFTEAFF. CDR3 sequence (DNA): TGTGCCAGCAGCTCTGGGACAGGGGGCTTCACTGAAGCTTTCTTT.

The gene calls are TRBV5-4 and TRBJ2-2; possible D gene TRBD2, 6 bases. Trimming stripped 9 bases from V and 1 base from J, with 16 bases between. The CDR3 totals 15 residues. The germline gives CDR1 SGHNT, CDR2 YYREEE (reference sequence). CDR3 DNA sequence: TGTGCCACACCTCAGAGGAGGGTGAACACCGGGGAGCTGTTTTTT. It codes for CATPQRRVNTGELFF.

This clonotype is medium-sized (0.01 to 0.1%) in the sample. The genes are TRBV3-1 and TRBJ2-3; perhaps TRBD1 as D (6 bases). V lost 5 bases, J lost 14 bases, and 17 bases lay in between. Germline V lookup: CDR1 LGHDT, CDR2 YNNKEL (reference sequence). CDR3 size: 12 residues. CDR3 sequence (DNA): TGTGCCAGCAGCTTACAGGGCCCTACCCGGTATTTT. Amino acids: CASSLQGPTRYF.

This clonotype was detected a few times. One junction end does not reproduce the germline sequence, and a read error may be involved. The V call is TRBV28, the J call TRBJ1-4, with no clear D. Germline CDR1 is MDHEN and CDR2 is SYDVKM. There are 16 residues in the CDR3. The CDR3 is CASSFEDLGRNGKLFF. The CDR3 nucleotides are TGTGCCAGCAGTTTTGAGGATCTCGGGCGAAATGGAAAACTGTTTTTT.

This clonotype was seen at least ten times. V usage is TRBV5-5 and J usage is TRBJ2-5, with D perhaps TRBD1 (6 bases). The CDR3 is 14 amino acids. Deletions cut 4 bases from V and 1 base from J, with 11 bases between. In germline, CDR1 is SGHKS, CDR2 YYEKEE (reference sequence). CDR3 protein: CASSETGIQETQYF. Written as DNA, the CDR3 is TGTGCCAGCAGCGAGACAGGCATCCAAGAGACCCAGTACTTC.

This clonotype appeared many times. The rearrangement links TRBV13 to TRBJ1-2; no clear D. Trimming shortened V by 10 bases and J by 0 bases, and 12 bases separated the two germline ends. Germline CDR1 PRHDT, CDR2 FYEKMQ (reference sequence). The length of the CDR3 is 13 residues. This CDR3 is CATGRAANYGYTF. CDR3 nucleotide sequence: TGTGCCACCGGGCGGGCCGCTAACTATGGCTACACCTTC.

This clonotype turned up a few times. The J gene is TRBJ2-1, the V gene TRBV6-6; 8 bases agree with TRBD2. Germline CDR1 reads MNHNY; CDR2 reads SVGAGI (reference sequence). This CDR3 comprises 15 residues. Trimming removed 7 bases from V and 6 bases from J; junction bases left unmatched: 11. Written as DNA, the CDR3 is TGTGCCAGCAAAACGAGCGGGGGAACCCTCAATGAGCAGTTCTTC. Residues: CASKTSGGTLNEQFF.

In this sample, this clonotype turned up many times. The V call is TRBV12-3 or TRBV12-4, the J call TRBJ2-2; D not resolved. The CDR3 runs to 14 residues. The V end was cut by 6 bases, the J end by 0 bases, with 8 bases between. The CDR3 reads CASSGSPNTGELFF. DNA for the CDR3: TGTGCCAGCAGCGGGTCTCCGAACACCGGGGAGCTGTTTTTT.

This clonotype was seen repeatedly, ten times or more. CDR3 in DNA: TGCAGTGCTAGAGATAGAGGCGACGAGCAGTACTTC. It translates to CSARDRGDEQYF. The rearrangement uses TRBV20-1 and TRBJ2-7; D unresolved. Germline values: CDR1 DFQATT, CDR2 SNEGSKA (reference sequence). CDR3 size: 12 residues. The ends were cut back, 0 bases at V and 5 bases at J, with 8 bases in the middle.

The CDR3 region is CASVGTGGYEQYF. CDR3 DNA sequence: TGTGCCAGCGTGGGGACAGGGGGCTACGAGCAGTACTTC. This chain connects TRBV11-2 to TRBJ2-7, with 11 bases aligning to TRBD1. Trimming took 8 bases from V and 3 from J; bases not matched to a gene: 3. The CDR3 contains 13 residues. Per germline, CDR1 SGHAT and CDR2 FQNNGV.

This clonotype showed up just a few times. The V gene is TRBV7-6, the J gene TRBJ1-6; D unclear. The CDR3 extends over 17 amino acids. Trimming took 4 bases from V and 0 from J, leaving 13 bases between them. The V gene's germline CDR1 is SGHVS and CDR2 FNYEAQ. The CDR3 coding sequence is TGTGCCAGCAGCTCAAGGCCACAGAGCTCCTATAATTCACCCCTCCACTTT. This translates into CASSSRPQSSYNSPLHF.

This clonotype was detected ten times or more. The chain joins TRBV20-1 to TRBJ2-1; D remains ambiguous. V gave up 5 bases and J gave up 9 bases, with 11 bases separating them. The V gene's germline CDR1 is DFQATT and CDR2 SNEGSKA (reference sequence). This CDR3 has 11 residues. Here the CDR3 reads CSAPLGFEQFF. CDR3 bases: TGCAGTGCTCCCTTAGGGTTTGAGCAGTTCTTC.

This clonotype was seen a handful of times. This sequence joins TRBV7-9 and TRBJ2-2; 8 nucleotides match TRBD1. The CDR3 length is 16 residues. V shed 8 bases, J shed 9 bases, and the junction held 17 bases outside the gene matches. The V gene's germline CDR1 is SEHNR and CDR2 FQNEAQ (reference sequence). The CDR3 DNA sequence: TGTGCCAGCTCCACCGGAGGTCAGGGGGCTTTCAGGGAGCTGTTTTTT. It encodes CASSTGGQGAFRELFF. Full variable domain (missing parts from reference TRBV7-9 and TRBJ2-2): DTGVSQNPRHKITKRGQNVTFRCDPISEHNRLYWYRQTLGQGPEFLTYFQNEAQLEKSRLLSDRFSAERPKGSFSTLEIQRTEQGDSAMYLCASSTGGQGAFRELFFGEGSRLTVL.

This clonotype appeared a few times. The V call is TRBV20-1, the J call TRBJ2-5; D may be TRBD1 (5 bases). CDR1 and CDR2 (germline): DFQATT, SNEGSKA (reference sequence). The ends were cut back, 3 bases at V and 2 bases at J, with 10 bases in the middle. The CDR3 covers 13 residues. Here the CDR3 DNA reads TGCAGTGCTAGCTTGACAGCACAAGAGACCCAGTACTTC. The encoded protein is CSASLTAQETQYF.

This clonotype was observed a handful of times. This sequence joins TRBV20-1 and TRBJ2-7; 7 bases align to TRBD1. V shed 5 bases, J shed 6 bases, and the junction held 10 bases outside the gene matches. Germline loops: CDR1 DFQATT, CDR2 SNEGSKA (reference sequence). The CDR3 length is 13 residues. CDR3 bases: TGCAGTGCTTCCACGCGACAGGGATCCGAGCAGTACTTC. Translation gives CSASTRQGSEQYF.

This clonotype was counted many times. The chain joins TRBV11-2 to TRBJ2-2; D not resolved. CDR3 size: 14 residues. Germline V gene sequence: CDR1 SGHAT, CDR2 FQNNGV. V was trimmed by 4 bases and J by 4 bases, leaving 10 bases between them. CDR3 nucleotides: TGTGCCAGCAGCTCCCGACCGGGCACCGGGGAGCTGTTTTTT. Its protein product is CASSSRPGTGELFF.

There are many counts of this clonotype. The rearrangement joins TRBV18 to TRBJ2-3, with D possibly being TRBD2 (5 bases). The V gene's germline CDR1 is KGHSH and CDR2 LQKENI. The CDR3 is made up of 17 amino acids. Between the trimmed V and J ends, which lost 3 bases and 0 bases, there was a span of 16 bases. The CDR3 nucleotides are TGTGCCAGCTCACCGAACGGGAATCGCTTAAGCACAGATACGCAGTATTTT. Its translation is CASSPNGNRLSTDTQYF.

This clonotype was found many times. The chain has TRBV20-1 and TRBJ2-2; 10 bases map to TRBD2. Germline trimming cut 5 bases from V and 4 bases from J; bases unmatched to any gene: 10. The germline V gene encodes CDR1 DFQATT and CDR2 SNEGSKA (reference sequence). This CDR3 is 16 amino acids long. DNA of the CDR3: TGCAGTGCTTCCTCTTTAGCGGGAGGTGGCACCGGGGAGCTGTTTTTT. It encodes CSASSLAGGGTGELFF.

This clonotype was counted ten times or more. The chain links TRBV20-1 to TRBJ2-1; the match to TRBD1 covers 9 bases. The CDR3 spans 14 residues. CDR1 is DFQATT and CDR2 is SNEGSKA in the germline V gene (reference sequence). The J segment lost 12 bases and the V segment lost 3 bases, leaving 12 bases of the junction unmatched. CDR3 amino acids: CSASPPGQGSPQFF. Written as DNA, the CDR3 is TGCAGTGCTAGCCCTCCGGGACAGGGAAGCCCGCAGTTCTTC.

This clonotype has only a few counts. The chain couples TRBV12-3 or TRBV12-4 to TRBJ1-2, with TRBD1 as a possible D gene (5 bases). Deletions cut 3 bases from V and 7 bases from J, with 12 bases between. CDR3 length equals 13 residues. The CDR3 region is CASSLAGPSGYTF. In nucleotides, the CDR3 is TGTGCCAGCAGTTTGGCAGGGCCGAGTGGCTACACCTTC.

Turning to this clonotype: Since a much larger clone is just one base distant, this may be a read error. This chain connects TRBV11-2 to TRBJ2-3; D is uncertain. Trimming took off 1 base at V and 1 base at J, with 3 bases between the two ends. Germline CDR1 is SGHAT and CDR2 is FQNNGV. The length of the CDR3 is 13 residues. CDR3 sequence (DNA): TGTGCCAGCAGCTTAGCAGGCACAGATACGCAGTATTTT. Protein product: CASSLAGTDTQYF.

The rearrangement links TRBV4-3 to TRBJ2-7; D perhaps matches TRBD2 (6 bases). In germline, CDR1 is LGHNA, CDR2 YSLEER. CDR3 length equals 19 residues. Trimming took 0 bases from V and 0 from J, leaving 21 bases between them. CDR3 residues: CASSQDRRYRGMSSYEQYF. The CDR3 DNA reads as TGCGCCAGCAGCCAAGATCGTCGGTACCGGGGGATGAGCTCCTACGAGCAGTACTTC.

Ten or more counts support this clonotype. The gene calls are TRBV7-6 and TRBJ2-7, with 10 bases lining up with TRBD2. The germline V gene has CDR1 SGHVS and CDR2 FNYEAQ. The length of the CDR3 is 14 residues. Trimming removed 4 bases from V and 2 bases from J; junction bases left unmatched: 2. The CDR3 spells CASSSGLAAYEQYF. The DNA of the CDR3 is TGTGCCAGCAGCTCCGGACTAGCGGCCTACGAGCAGTACTTC. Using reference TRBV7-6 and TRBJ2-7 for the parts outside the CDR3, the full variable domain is GAGVSQSPRYKVTKRGQDVALRCDPISGHVSLYWYRQALGQGPEFLTYFNYEAQQDKSGLPNDRFSAERPEGSISTLTIQRTEQRDSAMYRCASSSGLAAYEQYFGPGTRLTVT.

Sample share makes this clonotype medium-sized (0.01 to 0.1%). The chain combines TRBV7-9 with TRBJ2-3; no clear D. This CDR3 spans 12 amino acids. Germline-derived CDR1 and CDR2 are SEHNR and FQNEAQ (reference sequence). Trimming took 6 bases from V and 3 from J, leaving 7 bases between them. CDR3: CASRAGTDTQYF. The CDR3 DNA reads TGTGCCAGCAGAGCCGGGACAGATACGCAGTATTTT.

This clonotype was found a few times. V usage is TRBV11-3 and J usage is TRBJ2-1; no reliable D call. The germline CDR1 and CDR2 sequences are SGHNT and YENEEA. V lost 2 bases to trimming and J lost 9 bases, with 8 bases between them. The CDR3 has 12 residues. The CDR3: CASSLYFGEQFF. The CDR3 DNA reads TGTGCCAGCAGCTTATATTTCGGTGAGCAGTTCTTC.